This T cell receptor beta chain was found in a study of pediatric ulcerative colitis (dated 2019 in TCRdb). Regarding the complete study: Of the ulcerative colitis patients, over 5 had pancolitis and two had left-sided colitis, and histology in every patient was consistent with ulcerative colitis. From nine newly diagnosed, treatment-naive pediatric ulcerative colitis patients and a few non-IBD control children, paired blood and rectal samples were collected. By Pediatric Ulcerative Colitis Activity Index, mild disease was classified in a couple of patients, moderate disease in several and acute severe colitis in three.

Through the immunoSEQ TRB Survey service, multiplex V and J primers were used to amplify rearranged CDR3 beta regions from genomic DNA. Survey-level sequencing depth of up to 500,000 reads per sample was used to keep depth equal across samples. The libraries were purified, combined into pools and sequenced with Illumina technology. The paper's data handling went like this. immunoSEQ online tools were used for productive clonality, sample overlap, pairwise scatters, CDR3 beta length, V/D/J gene usage and productiveness. Calculated diversity was the number of unique rearrangements divided by total templates times 100; Shannon and Simpson indices were also computed. Z-score normalized data were analyzed by principal component analysis with the R prcomp function and the ggbiplot package. Morisita's index was used to quantify blood-rectal clonal overlap within each subject. Here the immuneACCESS table is served through TCRdb, limited to in-frame sequences with V and J called. Missing clones are a known gap in these copies; in checked studies unresolved V genes cover under half, and the rest lacks a known reason. The D gene and trimming were derived from the DNA, and the V and J assignments and clone size from that table. Within this sample are approximately 30,000 clones, with approximately 82% of them counted one time only. The ten largest account for 3.5% to 4.5% of the sample.

V gives up 7 bases and J gives up 4 bases, and the segment between their germline ends measures 20 bases. From its cysteine to its phenylalanine, the CDR3 spans 16 amino acids. Only the CDR3 part of the read is kept: 48 bases, read in frame from the first base. Reading the germline V gene gives CDR1 SGHAT and CDR2 FQNNGV. Before the diagnostic colonoscopy, none of the ulcerative colitis patients had been given any immunosuppressive medication. Blood was sampled at the time of the colonoscopy. The Wizard kit (Promega) was used to extract genomic DNA from both blood and intestinal samples. The study at large found these results: Rectal repertoire features separated controls, mild-moderate and acute severe colitis patients; acute severe colitis showed reduced rectal diversity due to clonal expansions. With only four individuals, the healthy control group was small. For technical reasons, substantially fewer templates were yielded by the blood samples of two patients, and these blood samples were excluded from blood-rectal overlap analysis. Compared with controls, ulcerative colitis patients showed significantly higher autologous blood-rectal clonal overlap, a finding that suggests increased T cell trafficking to inflamed tissue. A couple of rectal CDR3 clonotypes turned up in every ulcerative colitis patient but in none of the controls. Because repertoires came from total lymphocyte DNA, patterns in rare subsets such as regulatory T cells may not be reflected.

A word on this clone: No cognate antigen has been identified for it. Within one base of it there is no much larger clone, and no base qualities were kept.

The specimen sequenced was blood. The clonotype originates from a boy younger than 18 with severe ulcerative colitis. The sequence is built from TRBV11-2 and TRBJ2-1, and possibly TRBD2, on 7 matching bases. The nucleotides are TGTGCCAGCACCCCAAGAGGCGGGGGCATTTACAATGAGCAGTTCTTC. Its protein product is CASTPRGGGIYNEQFF.